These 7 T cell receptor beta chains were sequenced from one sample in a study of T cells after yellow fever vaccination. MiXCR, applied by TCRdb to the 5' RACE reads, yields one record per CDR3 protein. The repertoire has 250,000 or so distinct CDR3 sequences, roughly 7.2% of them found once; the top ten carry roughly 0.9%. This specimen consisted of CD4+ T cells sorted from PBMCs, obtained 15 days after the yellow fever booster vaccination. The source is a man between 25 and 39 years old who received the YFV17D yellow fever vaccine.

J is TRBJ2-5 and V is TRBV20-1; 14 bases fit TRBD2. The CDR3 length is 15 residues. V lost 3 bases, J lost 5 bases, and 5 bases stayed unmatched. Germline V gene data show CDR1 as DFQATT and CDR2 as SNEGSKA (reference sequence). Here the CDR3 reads CSASIGTSGSETQYF. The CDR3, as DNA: TGCAGTGCTAGTATCGGGACTAGCGGGAGTGAGACCCAGTACTTC.

In DNA form, the CDR3 reads TGCGCCAGCAGCTTGGTCACCTCCCCAGATACGCAGTATTTT. Its protein product is CASSLVTSPDTQYF. The chain links TRBV5-1 to TRBJ2-3; unclear D gene. In germline, CDR1 is SGHRS, CDR2 YFSETQ. Trimming took off 0 bases at V and 4 bases at J, with 9 bases between the two ends. The CDR3 totals 14 residues.

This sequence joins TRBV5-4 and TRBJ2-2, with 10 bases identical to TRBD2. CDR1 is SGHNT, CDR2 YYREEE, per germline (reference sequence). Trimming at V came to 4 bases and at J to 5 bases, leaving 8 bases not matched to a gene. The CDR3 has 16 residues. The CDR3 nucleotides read TGTGCCAGCAGCCGATTAGCGGGAGGAATGACCGGGGAGCTGTTTTTT. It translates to CASSRLAGGMTGELFF.

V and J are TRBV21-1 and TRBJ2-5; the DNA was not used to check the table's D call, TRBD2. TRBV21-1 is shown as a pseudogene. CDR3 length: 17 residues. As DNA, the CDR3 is TGTGCCAGCAGCAAAGAAGGTAGCGGGAGGGCCCAAGAGACCCAGTACTTC. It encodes CASSKEGSGRAQETQYF.

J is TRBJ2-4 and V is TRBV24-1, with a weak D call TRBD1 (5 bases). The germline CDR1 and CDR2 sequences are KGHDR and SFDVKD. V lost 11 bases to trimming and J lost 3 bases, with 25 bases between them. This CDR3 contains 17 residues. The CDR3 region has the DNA TGTGCCATTCCTGACAGCCCAAGGAATCACGTCAAAAACATTCAGTACTTC. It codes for CAIPDSPRNHVKNIQYF.

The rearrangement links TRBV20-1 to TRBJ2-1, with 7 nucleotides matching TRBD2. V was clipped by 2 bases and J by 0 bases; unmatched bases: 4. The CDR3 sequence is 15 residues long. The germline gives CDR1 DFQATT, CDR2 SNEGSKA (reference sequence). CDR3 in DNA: TGCAGTGCTAGACGACTAGCAAGCTCCTACAATGAGCAGTTCTTC. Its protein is CSARRLASSYNEQFF.

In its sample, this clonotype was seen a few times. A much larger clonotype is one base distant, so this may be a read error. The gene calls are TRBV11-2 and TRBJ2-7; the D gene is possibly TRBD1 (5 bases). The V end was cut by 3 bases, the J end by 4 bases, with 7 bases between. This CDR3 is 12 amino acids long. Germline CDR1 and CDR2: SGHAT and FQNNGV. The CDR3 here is CASSFQGYEQYF. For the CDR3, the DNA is TGTGCCAGCAGCTTTCAGGGTTACGAGCAGTACTTC.